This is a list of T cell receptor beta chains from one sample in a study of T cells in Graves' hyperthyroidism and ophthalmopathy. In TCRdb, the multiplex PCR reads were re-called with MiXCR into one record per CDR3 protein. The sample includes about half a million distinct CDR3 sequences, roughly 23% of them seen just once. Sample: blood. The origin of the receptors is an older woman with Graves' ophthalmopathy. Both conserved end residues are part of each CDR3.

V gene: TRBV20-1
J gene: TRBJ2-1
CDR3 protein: CSAREVGTHRSSYNEQFF

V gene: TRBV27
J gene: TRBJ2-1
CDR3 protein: CASSYRRNEQFF

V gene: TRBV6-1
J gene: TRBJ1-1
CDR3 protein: CASSRGTGMNTEAFF

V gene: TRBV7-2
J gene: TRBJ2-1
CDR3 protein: CASSPDSGSGVYNEQFF

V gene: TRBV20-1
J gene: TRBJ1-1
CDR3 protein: CSARNGIEAFF

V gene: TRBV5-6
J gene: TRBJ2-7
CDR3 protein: CASSLVGLAVHYEQYF

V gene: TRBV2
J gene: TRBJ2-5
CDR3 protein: CASRGPAGGYQETQYF

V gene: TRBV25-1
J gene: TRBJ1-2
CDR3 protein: CASGGQGQGGYTF

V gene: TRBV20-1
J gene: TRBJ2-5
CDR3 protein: CSARAPSGKQETQYF

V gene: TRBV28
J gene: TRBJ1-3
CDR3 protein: CASSSGFGNTIYF

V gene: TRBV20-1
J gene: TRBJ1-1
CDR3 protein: CSARYSVNTEAFF

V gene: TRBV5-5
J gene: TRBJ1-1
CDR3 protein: CASSLVVRNTEAFF

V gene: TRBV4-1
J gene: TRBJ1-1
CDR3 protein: CASSQVTGGLNTEAFF

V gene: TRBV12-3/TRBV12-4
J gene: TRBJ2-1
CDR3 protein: CASTQGSAEQFF